The clone carrying this T cell receptor (beta chain) was detected a few times. The antigen remains undetermined. Preparation of TCR beta libraries was done by quantitative 5'-RACE with molecular barcodes. TCRdb called the 5' RACE reads again in MiXCR, with one record for every CDR3 protein. The data hold some 450,000 distinct CDR3 sequences, with about a sixth observed a single time. This sample was taken from a study of CD8 T cells in ankylosing spondylitis. Study-wide points: CD8+ disease-linked clones were present at relatively low frequencies in blood. The study identified a TCR beta motif of roughly eight highly homologous variants that appeared characteristic of ankylosing spondylitis blood.

The CDR3 contains 17 residues. Germline V gene data show CDR1 as DFQATT and CDR2 as SNEGSKA (reference sequence). Unmatched junction bases numbered 14, after V lost 1 base and J lost 7 bases. The rearrangement uses TRBV20-1 and TRBJ2-1; 9 bases fit TRBD2. The source material was blood, either unsorted or a sorted T cell fraction (not recorded which). The source of this sequence is a male donor with ankylosing spondylitis. In DNA, the CDR3 is TGCAGTGCTAGAGGTCGTTTGGCGGGAGGGCAAAGGAATGAGCAGTTCTTC. Amino acid sequence: CSARGRLAGGQRNEQFF.